The source of this T cell receptor (beta chain) is a study of blood T cells in healthy people across ages. Sample-barcoded 5' priming and a J-beta primer mix drove a second PCR of roughly 7 to 11 cycles. Tags on each cDNA molecule came from a template-switch adaptor with 12 random nucleotides. TCRdb passed the 5' RACE reads through MiXCR, listing each CDR3 protein once. The data show some 860,000 distinct CDR3 sequences, roughly three fifths seen once. The CDR3 extends over 15 amino acids. Per germline, CDR1 SGDLS and CDR2 YYNGEE. The V and J ends lost 3 bases and 4 bases, in that order; junction bases with no gene match: 9.

This chain uses TRBV9 with TRBJ2-5; 7 positions match TRBD1. Specimen: blood. The clonotype originates from a man between 40 and 49 years old in good health. The CDR3 DNA sequence: TGTGCCAGCAGCGGGTCGGGACAGAGCCGAGAGACCCAGTACTTC. Residues: CASSGSGQSRETQYF.